These T cell receptor beta chains were read from a single sample in a study of naive and memory T cell subsets. TCRdb itself ran the 5' RACE reads through MiXCR, one entry per CDR3 protein. Of approximately 58,000 distinct CDR3 sequences in the sample, about 7.2% were seen once. The receptors were sampled from a male donor in good health. Each CDR3 is given with its conserved first and last residue.

TRBJ1-1 | 16 | TRBV7-2 | CASSTSSGKMGTEAFF
TRBJ2-5 | 14 | TRBV6-6 | CASTPGHLQETQYF
TRBJ2-5 | 14 | TRBV14 | CASSQDTLRRTQYF
TRBJ2-5 | 17 | TRBV10-1 | CASSEVTGGPGGETQYF
TRBJ1-2 | 14 | TRBV6-5 | CASSPGPRDYGYTF
TRBJ2-7 | 13 | TRBV18 | CASSLGVYYEQYF
TRBJ2-1 | 17 | TRBV29-1 | CSVGGTSGSRSYNEQFF
TRBJ2-1 | 13 | TRBV13 | CASSVSGYNEQFF
TRBJ2-7 | 14 | TRBV27 | CASSFTGSDYEQYF
TRBJ2-1 | 12 | TRBV1 | CTSSPEEDEQFF
TRBJ1-1 | 15 | TRBV12-3/TRBV12-4 | CASSLAASGHTEAFF
TRBJ2-7 | 14 | TRBV10-1 | CASSGTESSYEQYF
TRBJ2-3 | 17 | TRBV7-2 | CASSRGTSGRFTDTQYF
TRBJ2-1 | 15 | TRBV7-2 | CASTRVTGPYNEQFF
TRBJ1-3 | 17 | TRBV29-1 | CSVVWIGGPSSGNTIYF
TRBJ2-2 | 11 | TRBV2 | CASSTPGELFF
TRBJ2-6 | 19 | TRBV29-1 | CSVEATGQGPRSGANVLTF
TRBJ2-3 | 15 | TRBV4-1 | CASSQGYSGADTQYF
TRBJ1-5 | 14 | TRBV20-1 | CSASGRDQNQPQHF
TRBJ2-1 | 15 | TRBV12-3/TRBV12-4 | CASSGTSGSNHEQFF
TRBJ2-1 | 16 | TRBV7-9 | CASSLAHGQGGSEQFF
TRBJ2-7 | 12 | TRBV12-3/TRBV12-4 | CASTSSIYEQYF
TRBJ1-2 | 13 | TRBV20-1 | CSARGWTPSGYTF
TRBJ2-7 | 13 | TRBV2 | CASSDVRVYEQYF
TRBJ2-4 | 14 | TRBV9 | CASSVDSAENIQYF
TRBJ1-5 | 16 | TRBV7-8 | CASSTARIGGNQPQHF
TRBJ2-1 | 14 | TRBV5-6 | CASSLPGPLNEQFF
TRBJ2-7 | 15 | TRBV4-2 | CASSQVLAGVIEQYF
TRBJ2-7 | 17 | TRBV12-2 | CASRLGKGTFVRDEQYF
TRBJ2-3 | 15 | TRBV5-1 | CASSWGTSAPDTQYF
TRBJ1-1 | 16 | TRBV18 | CASSPLGQGADTEAFF
TRBJ1-5 | 15 | TRBV2 | CASSEAGYSNQPQHF
TRBJ2-2 | 13 | TRBV5-1 | CASSSPRSGELFF
TRBJ1-1 | 17 | TRBV27 | CASSLGFRTGIRTEAFF
TRBJ1-2 | 14 | TRBV12-3/TRBV12-4 | CASSLGGANYGYTF
TRBJ2-2 | 17 | TRBV4-2 | CASRLTPDRGLSGELFF
TRBJ2-3 | 16 | TRBV7-2 | CASSPRTSGSSDTQYF
TRBJ2-4 | 14 | TRBV12-3/TRBV12-4 | CASSLPRRKNIQYF
TRBJ1-2 | 14 | TRBV18 | CASSPPGRNYGYTF
TRBJ2-4 | 12 | TRBV6-5 | CASSQGFGIQYF
TRBJ2-7 | 13 | TRBV5-1 | CARGEDRRGEQYF
TRBJ2-7 | 15 | TRBV5-5 | CASSITSGSRSEQYF
TRBJ2-5 | 15 | TRBV18 | CASSPDPGLVETQYF
TRBJ2-5 | 17 | TRBV6-5 | CASSYSFGRTGGETQYF
TRBJ2-1 | 10 | TRBV29-1 | CSARKLQQFF
TRBJ2-1 | 17 | TRBV5-1 | CASSSSAGTGSFNEQFF
TRBJ2-3 | 15 | TRBV12-3/TRBV12-4 | CASSFFLEGTDTQYF
TRBJ2-2 | 14 | TRBV12-3/TRBV12-4 | CASSQQGNTGELFF
TRBJ2-7 | 11 | TRBV29-1 | CSVDQGSEQYF